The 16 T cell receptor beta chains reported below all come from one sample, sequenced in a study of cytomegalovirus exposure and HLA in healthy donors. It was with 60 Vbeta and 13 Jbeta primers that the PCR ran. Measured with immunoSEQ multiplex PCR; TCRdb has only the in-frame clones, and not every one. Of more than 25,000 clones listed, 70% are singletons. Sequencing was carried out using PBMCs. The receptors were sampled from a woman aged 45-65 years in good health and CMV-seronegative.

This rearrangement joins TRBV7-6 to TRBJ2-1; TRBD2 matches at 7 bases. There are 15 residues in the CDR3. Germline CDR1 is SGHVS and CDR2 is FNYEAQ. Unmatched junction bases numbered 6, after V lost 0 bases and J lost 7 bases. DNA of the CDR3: TGTGCCAGCAGCTTAGCGGGTGGTAGCGGGAATGAGCAGTTCTTC. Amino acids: CASSLAGGSGNEQFF.

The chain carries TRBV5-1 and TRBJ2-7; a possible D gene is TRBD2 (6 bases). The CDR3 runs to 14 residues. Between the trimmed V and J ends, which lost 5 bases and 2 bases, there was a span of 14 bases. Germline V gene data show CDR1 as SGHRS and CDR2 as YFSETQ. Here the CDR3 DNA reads TGCGCCAGCAGTGTAGCGGAACTAACCTACGAGCAGTACTTC. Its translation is CASSVAELTYEQYF.

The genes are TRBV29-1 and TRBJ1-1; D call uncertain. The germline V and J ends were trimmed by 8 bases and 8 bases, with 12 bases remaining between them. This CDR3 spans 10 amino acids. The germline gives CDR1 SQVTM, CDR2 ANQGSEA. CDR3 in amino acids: CSFRTGEAFF. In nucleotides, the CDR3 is TGCAGCTTCCGGACTGGGGAAGCTTTCTTT. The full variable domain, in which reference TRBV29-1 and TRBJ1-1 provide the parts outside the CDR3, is SAVISQKPSRDICQRGTSLTIQCQVDSQVTMMFWYRQQPGQSLTLIATANQGSEATYESGFVIDKFPISRPNLTFSTLTVSNMSPEDSSIYLCSFRTGEAFFGQGTRLTVV.

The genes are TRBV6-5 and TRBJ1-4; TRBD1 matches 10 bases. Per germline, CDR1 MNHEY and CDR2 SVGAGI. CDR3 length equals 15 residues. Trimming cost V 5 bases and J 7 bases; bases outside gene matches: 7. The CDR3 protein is CASSKAGQGSEKLFF. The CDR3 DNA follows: TGTGCCAGCAGTAAGGCGGGACAGGGGTCTGAAAAACTGTTTTTT.

CDR3 in amino acids: CASRKEGDTEAFF. As DNA, the CDR3 is TGTGCCAGCAGAAAAGAAGGGGATACTGAAGCTTTCTTT. The V and J genes are TRBV6-1 and TRBJ1-1; TRBD1 is a possible D gene (5 bases). The CDR3 is made up of 13 amino acids. Per the germline V gene, CDR1 is MNHNS and CDR2 is SASEGT. The V end lost 6 bases, the J end lost 5 bases, and 13 bases lay between the germline ends.

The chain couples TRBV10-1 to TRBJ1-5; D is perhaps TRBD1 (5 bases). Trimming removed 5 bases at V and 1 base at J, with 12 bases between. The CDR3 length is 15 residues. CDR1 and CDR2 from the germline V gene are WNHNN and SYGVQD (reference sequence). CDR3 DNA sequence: TGCGCCAGCAGTAGGGGCAGCCGAAGCAATCAGCCCCAGCATTTT. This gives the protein CASSRGSRSNQPQHF.

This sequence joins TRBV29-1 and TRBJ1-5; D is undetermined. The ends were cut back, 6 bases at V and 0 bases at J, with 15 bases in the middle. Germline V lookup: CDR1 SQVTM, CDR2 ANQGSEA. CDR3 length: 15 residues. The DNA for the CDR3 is TGCAGCGTGACGGAGAGTTCCTATAGCAATCAGCCCCAGCATTTT. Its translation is CSVTESSYSNQPQHF.

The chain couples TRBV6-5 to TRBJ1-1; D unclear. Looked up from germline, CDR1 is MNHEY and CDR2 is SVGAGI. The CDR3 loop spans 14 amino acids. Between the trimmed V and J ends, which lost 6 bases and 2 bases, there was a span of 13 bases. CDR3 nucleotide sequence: TGTGCCAGCAGGCGCGGGGTGGGAAACACTGAAGCTTTCTTT. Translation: CASRRGVGNTEAFF.

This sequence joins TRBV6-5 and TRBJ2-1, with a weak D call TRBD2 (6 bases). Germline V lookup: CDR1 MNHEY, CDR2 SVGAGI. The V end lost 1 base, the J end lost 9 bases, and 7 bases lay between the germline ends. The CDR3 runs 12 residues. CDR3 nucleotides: TGTGCCAGCAGTTACTGGGGAGGTGAGCAGTTCTTC. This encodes CASSYWGGEQFF.

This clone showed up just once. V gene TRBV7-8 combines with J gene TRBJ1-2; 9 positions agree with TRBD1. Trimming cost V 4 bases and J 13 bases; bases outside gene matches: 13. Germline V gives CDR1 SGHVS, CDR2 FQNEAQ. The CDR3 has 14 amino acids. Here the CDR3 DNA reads TGTGCCAGCAGCTCCCGGGACAGGGACTTCGTCCTCACCTTC. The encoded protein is CASSSRDRDFVLTF.

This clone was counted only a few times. This CDR3 is CASSARRDQGSYNEQFF. The CDR3 region has the DNA TGTGCCAGCAGCGCCCGGCGGGACCAGGGATCCTACAATGAGCAGTTCTTC. V usage is TRBV9 and J usage is TRBJ2-1; possible D gene TRBD2, 6 bases. The CDR3 is 17 amino acids. Germline V gene lookup returns CDR1 SGDLS and CDR2 YYNGEE. Trimming took 3 bases from V and 1 from J, leaving 17 bases between them.

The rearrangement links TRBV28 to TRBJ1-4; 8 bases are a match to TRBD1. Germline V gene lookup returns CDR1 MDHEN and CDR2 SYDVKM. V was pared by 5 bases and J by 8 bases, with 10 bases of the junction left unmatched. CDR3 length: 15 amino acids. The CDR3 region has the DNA TGTGCCAGCAGTAGCCTCAGGGGGCGGGAGGAAAAACTGTTTTTT. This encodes CASSSLRGREEKLFF.

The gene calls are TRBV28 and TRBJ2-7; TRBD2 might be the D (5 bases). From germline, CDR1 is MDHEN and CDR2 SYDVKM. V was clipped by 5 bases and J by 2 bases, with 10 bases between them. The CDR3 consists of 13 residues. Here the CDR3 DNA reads TGTGCCAGCAGTCCCGGACTCACCTACGAGCAGTACTTC. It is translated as CASSPGLTYEQYF.

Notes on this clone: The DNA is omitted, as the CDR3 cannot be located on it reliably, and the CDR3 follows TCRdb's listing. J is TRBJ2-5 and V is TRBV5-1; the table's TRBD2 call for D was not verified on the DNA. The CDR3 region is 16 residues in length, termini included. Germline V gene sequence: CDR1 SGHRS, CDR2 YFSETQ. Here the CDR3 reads CASSSSTSGMAETQYF.

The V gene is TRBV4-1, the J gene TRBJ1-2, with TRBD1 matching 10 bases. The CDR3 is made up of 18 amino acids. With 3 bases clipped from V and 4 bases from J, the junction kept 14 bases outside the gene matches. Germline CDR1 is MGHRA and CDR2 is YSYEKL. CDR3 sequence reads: CASSHTNDRGRLFYGYTF. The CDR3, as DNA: TGCGCCAGCAGCCACACGAACGACAGGGGGCGGCTATTCTATGGCTACACCTTC.

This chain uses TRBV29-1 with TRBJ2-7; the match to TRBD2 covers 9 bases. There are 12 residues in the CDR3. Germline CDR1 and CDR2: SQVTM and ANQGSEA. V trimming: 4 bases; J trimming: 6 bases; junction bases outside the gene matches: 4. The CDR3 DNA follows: TGCAGCGTTGTGCGGGAGGGGGGCGAGCAGTACTTC. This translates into CSVVREGGEQYF.